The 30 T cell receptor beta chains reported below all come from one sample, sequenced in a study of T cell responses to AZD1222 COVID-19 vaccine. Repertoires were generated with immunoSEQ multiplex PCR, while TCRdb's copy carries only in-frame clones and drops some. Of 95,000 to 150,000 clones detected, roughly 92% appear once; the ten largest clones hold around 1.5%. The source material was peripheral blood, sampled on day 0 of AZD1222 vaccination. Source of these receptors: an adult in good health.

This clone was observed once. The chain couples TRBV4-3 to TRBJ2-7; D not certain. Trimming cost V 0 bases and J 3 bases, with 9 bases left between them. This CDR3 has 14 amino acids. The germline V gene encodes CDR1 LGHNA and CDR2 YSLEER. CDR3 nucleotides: TGCGCCAGCAGCCAAGATCTAGAGGACTACGAGCAGTACGTC. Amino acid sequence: CASSQDLEDYEQYV.

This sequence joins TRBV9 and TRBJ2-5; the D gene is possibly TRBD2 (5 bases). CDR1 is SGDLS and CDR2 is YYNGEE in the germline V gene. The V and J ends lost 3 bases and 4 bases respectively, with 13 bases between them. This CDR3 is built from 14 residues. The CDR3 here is CASSARPGVETQYF. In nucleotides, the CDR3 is TGTGCCAGCAGCGCCCGCCCCGGGGTAGAGACCCAGTACTTC. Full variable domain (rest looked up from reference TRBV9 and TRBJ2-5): DSGVTQTPKHLITATGQRVTLRCSPRSGDLSVYWYQQSLDQGLQFLIQYYNGEERAKGNILERFSAQQFPDLHSELNLSSLELGDSALYFCASSARPGVETQYFGPGTRLLVL.

CDR3 DNA sequence: TGTGCCACGAGGTCAGGAGACTATGGCTACACCTTC. Protein product: CATRSGDYGYTF. V usage is TRBV24-1 and J usage is TRBJ1-2; D not certain. The CDR3 sequence is 12 residues long. With 10 bases removed from V and 3 bases from J, the gap between germline ends came to 11 bases. Germline V CDR1 and CDR2: KGHDR, SFDVKD.

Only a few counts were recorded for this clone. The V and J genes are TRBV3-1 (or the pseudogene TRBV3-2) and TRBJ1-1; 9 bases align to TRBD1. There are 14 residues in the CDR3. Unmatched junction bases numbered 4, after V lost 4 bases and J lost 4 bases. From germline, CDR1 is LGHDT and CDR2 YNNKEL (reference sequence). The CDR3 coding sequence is TGTGCCAGCAGCCTTCGACAGGGGGGCACTGAAGCTTTCTTT. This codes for CASSLRQGGTEAFF.

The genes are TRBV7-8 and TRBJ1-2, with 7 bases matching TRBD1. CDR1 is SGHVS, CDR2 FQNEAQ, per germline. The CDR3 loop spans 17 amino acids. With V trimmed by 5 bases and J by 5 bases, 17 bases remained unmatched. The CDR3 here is CASSRGRTGARGYGYTF. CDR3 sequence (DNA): TGTGCCAGCAGCAGAGGCCGTACAGGGGCGAGGGGGTATGGCTACACCTTC.

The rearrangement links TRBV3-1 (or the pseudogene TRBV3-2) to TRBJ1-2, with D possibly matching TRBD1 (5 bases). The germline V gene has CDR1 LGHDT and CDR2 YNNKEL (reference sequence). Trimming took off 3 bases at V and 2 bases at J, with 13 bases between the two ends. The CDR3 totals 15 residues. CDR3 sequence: CASSQGRSQNYGYTF. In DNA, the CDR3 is TGTGCCAGCAGCCAGGGACGTAGTCAGAACTATGGCTACACCTTC.

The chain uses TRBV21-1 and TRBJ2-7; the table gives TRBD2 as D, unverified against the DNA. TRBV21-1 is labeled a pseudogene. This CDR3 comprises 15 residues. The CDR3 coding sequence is TGTGCCAGCAGCTCGGGACTAGCGGATGACTACGAGCAGTACGTC. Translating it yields CASSSGLADDYEQYV.

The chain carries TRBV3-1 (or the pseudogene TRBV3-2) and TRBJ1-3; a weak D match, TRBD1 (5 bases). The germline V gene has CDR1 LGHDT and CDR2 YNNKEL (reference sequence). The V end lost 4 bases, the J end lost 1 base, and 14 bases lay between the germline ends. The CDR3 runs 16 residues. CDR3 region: CASSPPPGGSGNTIYF. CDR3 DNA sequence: TGTGCCAGCAGCCCGCCCCCGGGGGGGTCTGGAAACACCATATATTTT.

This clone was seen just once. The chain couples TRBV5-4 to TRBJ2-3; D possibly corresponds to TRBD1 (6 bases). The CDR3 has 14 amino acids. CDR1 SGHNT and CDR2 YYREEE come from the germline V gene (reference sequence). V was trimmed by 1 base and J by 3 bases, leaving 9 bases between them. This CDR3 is CASSLWQGTDTQYF. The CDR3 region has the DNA TGTGCCAGCAGCTTGTGGCAGGGGACAGATACGCAGTATTTT.

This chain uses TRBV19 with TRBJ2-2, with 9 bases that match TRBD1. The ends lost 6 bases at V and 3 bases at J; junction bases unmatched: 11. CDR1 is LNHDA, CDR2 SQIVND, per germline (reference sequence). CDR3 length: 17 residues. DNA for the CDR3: TGTGCCAGTAGCCCCGGGGGCGGGACAGGGTACACCGGGGAGCTGTTTTTT. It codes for CASSPGGGTGYTGELFF.

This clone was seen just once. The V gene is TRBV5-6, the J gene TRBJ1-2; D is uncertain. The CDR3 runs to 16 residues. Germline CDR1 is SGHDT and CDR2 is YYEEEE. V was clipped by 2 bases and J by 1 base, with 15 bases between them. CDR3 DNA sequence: TGTGCCAGCAGCTTAGGCGCCAGACCGTTTAACTATGGCTACACCTTC. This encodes CASSLGARPFNYGYTF.

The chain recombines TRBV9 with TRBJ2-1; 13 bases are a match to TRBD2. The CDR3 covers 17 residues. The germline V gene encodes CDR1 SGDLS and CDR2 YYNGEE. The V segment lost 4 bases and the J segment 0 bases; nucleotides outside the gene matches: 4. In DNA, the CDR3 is TGTGCCAGCAGCCCGACTAGCGGGAGGAGCTCCTACAATGAGCAGTTCTTC. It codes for CASSPTSGRSSYNEQFF.

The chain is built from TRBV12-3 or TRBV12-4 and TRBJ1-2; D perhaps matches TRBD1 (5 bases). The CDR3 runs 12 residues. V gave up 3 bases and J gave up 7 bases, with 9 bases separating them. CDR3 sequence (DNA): TGTGCCAGCAGTTTTGGGCAGGGTGGCTACACCTTC. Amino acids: CASSFGQGGYTF.

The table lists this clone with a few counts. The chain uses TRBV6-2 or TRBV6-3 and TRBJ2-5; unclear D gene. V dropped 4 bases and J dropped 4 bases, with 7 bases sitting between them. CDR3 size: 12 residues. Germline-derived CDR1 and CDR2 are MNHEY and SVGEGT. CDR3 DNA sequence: TGTGCCAGCAGTTGGATGGGAGAGACCCAGTACTTC. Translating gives CASSWMGETQYF.

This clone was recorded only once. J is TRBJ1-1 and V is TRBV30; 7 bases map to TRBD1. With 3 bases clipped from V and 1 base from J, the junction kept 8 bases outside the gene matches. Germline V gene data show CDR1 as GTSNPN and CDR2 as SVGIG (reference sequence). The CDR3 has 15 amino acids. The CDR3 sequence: CAWSKGAQPNTEAFF. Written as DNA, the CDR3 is TGTGCCTGGAGCAAGGGGGCTCAACCGAACACTGAAGCTTTCTTT. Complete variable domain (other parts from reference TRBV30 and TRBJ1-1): SQTIHQWPATLVQPVGSPLSLECTVEGTSNPNLYWYRQAAGRGLQLLFYSVGIGQISSEVPQNLSASRPQDRQFILSSKKLLLSDSGFYLCAWSKGAQPNTEAFFGQGTRLTVV.

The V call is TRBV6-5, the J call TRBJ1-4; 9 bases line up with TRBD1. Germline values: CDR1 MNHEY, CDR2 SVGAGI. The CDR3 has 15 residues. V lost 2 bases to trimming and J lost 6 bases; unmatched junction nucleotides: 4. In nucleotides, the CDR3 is TGTGCCAGCAGTTACGGGACAGGGAGAGATGAAAAACTGTTTTTT. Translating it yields CASSYGTGRDEKLFF.

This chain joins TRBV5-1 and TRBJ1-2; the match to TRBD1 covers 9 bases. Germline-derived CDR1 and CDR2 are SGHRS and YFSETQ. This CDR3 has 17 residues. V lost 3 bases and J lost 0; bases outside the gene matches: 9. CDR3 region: CASSSQTGGQANYGYTF. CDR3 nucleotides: TGCGCCAGCAGCTCTCAAACAGGGGGCCAAGCTAACTATGGCTACACCTTC.

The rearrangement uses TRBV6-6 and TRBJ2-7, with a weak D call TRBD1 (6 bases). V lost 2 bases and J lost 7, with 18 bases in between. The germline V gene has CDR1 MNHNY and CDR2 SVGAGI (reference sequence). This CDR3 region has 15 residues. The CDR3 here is CASSYILQGSGEQYV. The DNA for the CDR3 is TGTGCCAGCAGTTACATCTTACAGGGCTCGGGTGAGCAGTACGTC.

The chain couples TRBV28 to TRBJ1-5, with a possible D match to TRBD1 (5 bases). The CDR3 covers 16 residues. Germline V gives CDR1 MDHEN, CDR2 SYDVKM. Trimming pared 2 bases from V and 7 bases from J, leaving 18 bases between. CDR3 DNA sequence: TGTGCCAGCAGTTTACCAGTTGCGCGGGGGGACCAGCCCCAGCATTTT. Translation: CASSLPVARGDQPQHF.

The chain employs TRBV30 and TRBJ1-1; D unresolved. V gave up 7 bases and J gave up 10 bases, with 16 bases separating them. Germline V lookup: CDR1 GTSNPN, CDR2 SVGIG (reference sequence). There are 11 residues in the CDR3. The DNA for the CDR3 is TGTGCCTTGACGGACCCACGGACAGCTTTCTTT. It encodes CALTDPRTAFF.

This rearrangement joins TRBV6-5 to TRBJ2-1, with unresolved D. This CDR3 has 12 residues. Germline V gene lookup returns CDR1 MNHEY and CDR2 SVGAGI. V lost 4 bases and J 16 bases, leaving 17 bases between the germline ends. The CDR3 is CASSSLGRPDFF. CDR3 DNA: TGTGCCAGCAGTTCACTGGGCCGTCCGGATTTCTTC.

CDR3 protein: CASADQAPIIAFF. The CDR3 DNA sequence: TGTGCCAGCGCCGATCAGGCGCCAATAATAGCTTTCTTT. The chain joins TRBV2 to TRBJ1-1; no clear D. The length of the CDR3 is 13 residues. Trimming cost V 8 bases and J 10 bases, with 20 bases left between them. The V gene's germline CDR1 is SNHLY and CDR2 FYNNEI.

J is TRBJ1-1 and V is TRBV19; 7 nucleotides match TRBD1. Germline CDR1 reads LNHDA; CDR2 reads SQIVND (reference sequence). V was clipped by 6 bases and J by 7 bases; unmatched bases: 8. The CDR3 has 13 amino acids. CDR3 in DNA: TGTGCCAGTAGGAAGGGGGCTGGAGTTGAAGCTTTCTTT. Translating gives CASRKGAGVEAFF. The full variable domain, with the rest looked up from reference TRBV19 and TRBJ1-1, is DGGITQSPKYLFRKEGQNVTLSCEQNLNHDAMYWYRQDPGQGLRLIYYSQIVNDFQKGDIAEGYSVSREKKESFPLTVTSAQKNPTAFYLCASRKGAGVEAFFGQGTRLTVV.

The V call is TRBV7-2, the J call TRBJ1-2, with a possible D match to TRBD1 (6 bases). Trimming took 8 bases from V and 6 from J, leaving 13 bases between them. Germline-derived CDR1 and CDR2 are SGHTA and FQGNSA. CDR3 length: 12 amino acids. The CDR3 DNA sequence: TGTGCCAGCGGGACACGGAATAATGGCTACACCTTC. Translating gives CASGTRNNGYTF. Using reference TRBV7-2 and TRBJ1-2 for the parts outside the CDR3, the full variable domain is GAGVSQSPSNKVTEKGKDVELRCDPISGHTALYWYRQSLGQGLEFLIYFQGNSAPDKSGLPSDRFSAERTGGSVSTLTIQRTQQEDSAVYLCASGTRNNGYTFGSGTRLTVV.

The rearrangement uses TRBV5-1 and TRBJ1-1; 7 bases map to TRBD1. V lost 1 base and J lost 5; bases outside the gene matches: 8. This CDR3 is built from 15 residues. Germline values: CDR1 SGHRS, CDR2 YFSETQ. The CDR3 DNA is TGCGCCAGCAGCTTGACAGGGGATGGAGGTACTGAAGCTTTCTTT. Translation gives CASSLTGDGGTEAFF.

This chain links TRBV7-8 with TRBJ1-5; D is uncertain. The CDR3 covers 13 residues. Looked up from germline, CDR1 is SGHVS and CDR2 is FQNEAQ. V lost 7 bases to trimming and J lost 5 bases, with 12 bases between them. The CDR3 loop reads CASTAAQHQPQHF. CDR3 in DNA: TGTGCCAGCACAGCCGCGCAACATCAGCCCCAGCATTTT.

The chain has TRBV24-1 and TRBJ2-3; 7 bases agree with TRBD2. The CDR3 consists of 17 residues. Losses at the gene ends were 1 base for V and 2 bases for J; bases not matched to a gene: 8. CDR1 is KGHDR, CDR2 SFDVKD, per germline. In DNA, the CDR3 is TGTGCCACCAGTGATTTAGGGTCGGGAGGCCCCACAGATACGCAGTATTTT. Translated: CATSDLGSGGPTDTQYF.

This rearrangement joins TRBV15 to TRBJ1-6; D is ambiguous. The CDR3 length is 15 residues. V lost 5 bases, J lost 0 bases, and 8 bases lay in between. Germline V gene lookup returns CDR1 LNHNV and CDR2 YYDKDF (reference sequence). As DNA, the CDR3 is TGTGCCACCAGCCGCCCGAGCTCCTATAATTCACCCCTCCACTTT. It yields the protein CATSRPSSYNSPLHF.

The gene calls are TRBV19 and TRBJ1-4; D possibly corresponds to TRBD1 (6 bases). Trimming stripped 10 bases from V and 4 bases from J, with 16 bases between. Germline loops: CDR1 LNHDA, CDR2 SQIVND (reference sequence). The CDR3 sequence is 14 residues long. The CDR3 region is CATGRGGRNEKLFF. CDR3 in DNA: TGTGCCACCGGGCGGGGGGGGCGTAATGAAAAACTGTTTTTT.

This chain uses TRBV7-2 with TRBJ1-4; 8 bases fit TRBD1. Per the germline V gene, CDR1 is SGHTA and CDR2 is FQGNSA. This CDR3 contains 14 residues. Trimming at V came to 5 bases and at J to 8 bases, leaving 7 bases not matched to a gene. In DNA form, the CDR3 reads TGTGCCAGCAGCCCCCGACAGGGGAAGGAAAAACTGTTTTTT. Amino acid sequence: CASSPRQGKEKLFF.